This TCR beta chain was documented in a study of spatial heterogeneity in lung cancer. Study-wide findings and caveats: Tumor mutation count correlated with how many alpha and beta TCRs expanded intratumorally.

Every TCR cDNA molecule bore a unique molecular identifier. Each CDR3 protein is one row after TCRdb ran MiXCR on the 5' RACE reads. The sample records 13,000 or so distinct CDR3 sequences, about 6% being singletons. The length of the CDR3 is 13 residues. Germline V gives CDR1 GTSNPN, CDR2 SVGIG (reference sequence). Trimming pared 4 bases from V and 4 bases from J, leaving 10 bases between. The table lists this clonotype with many counts. Its antigen remains unknown. This beta chain was picked up by a library intended for alpha chains and is off target, so its count carries little meaning. The time point denotes: sample taken at primary tumor resection.

The source material was lung tumor tissue, sampled at surgery. This clonotype was sampled from a female donor with early-stage non-small cell lung cancer. The chain combines TRBV30 with TRBJ2-2; no clear D. CDR3 sequence (DNA): TGTGCCTGGACTTCGAGGAGCACCGGGGAGCTGTTTTTT. This encodes CAWTSRSTGELFF.